This is a list of T cell receptor beta chains from one sample in a study of CD8+CD57+ T cells in acquired aplastic anemia. TCRdb independently ran MiXCR on the reads; one entry per CDR3 protein. Here the sample spans hundreds of thousands of distinct CDR3 sequences, 47% being singletons. Sequencing was carried out using sorted CD4+, CD8+, or CD8+CD57+ T cells (not recorded which) from PBMCs. All receptors come from a human donor with aplastic anemia. Both conserved end residues are part of each CDR3. D genes are given only for firm matches. Clone sizes are given selectively: once, few, many, or a class where the clone is expanded.

>14|TRBD2|TRBJ2-1|many|TRBV6-6
CASSGLAVLNEQFF
TGTGCCAGCAGTGGACTAGCGGTCCTCAATGAGCAGTTCTTC
>14|-|TRBJ2-3|many|TRBV10-3
CAISEVGGTDTQYF
TGTGCCATCAGTGAGGTCGGGGGCACAGATACGCAGTATTTT
>14|-|TRBJ1-1|many|TRBV9
CASSVASGDTEAFF
TGTGCCAGCAGCGTAGCGAGTGGTGACACTGAAGCTTTCTTT
>12|-|TRBJ1-1|many|TRBV4-1
CASSQGRLEAFF
TGCGCCAGCAGCCAGGGCCGACTTGAAGCTTTCTTT
>14|TRBD2|TRBJ2-7|-|TRBV30
CARNFGGGAHEQYF
TGTGCCCGGAATTTCGGCGGGGGGGCCCACGAGCAGTACTTC
>13|-|TRBJ1-3|-|TRBV29-1
CSVEQTSGNTIYF
TGCAGCGTTGAACAGACGTCTGGAAACACCATATATTTT
>12|-|TRBJ1-2|-|TRBV4-2
CASSQDSNGYTF
TGTGCCAGCAGCCAAGATAGCAATGGCTACACCTTC
>14|-|TRBJ1-2|-|TRBV9
CASSEWQGGYGYTF
TGTGCCAGCAGCGAATGGCAGGGCGGTTATGGCTACACCTTC
>16|TRBD2|TRBJ2-3|-|TRBV7-9
CASSRPSGGSLGTQYF
TGTGCCAGCAGCAGACCTAGCGGGGGTTCACTTGGTACGCAGTATTTT
>15|-|TRBJ2-7|many|TRBV5-1
CASSLVADSPYEQYF
TGCGCCAGCAGCTTGGTCGCGGACAGCCCCTACGAGCAGTACTTC
>13|-|TRBJ2-5|once|TRBV19
CASSIGREETQYF
TGTGCCAGTAGTATCGGCAGGGAAGAGACCCAGTACTTC
>12|-|TRBJ1-1|-|TRBV6-5
CASSRRNTEAFF
TGTGCCAGCAGCCGGAGGAACACTGAAGCTTTCTTT
>13|-|TRBJ1-6|once|TRBV7-9
CASSQGILEPLHF
TGTGCCAGCAGCCAGGGGATTCTGGAACCCCTCCACTTT
>17|-|TRBJ2-6|-|TRBV29-1
CSVAQGGFSSGANVLTF
TGCAGCGTGGCGCAGGGGGGGTTTAGCTCTGGGGCCAACGTCCTGACTTTC
>14|-|TRBJ1-1|-|TRBV7-2
CASSLKGSGTEAFF
TGTGCCAGCAGCTTAAAGGGGTCCGGCACTGAAGCTTTCTTT
>15|TRBD2|TRBJ2-1|-|TRBV24-1
CATEMGAGGPNEQFF
TGTGCCACCGAGATGGGGGCGGGGGGCCCCAATGAGCAGTTCTTC
>14|-|TRBJ2-1|many|TRBV13
CASSFKRVDNEQFF
TGTGCCAGCAGCTTTAAGCGGGTGGACAATGAGCAGTTCTTC
>16|-|TRBJ2-7|few|TRBV25-1
CASSLGSQGMQLEQYF
TGTGCCAGCAGTTTGGGTTCGCAGGGGATGCAGCTCGAGCAGTACTTC
>14|-|TRBJ1-6|-|TRBV20-1
CSARGPDRNSPLHF
TGCAGTGCTAGGGGACCAGACCGTAATTCACCCCTCCACTTT
>15|-|TRBJ2-7|few|TRBV7-9
CASSLDSGRRHEQYF
TGTGCCAGCAGCTTAGATTCGGGACGGAGGCACGAGCAGTACTTC